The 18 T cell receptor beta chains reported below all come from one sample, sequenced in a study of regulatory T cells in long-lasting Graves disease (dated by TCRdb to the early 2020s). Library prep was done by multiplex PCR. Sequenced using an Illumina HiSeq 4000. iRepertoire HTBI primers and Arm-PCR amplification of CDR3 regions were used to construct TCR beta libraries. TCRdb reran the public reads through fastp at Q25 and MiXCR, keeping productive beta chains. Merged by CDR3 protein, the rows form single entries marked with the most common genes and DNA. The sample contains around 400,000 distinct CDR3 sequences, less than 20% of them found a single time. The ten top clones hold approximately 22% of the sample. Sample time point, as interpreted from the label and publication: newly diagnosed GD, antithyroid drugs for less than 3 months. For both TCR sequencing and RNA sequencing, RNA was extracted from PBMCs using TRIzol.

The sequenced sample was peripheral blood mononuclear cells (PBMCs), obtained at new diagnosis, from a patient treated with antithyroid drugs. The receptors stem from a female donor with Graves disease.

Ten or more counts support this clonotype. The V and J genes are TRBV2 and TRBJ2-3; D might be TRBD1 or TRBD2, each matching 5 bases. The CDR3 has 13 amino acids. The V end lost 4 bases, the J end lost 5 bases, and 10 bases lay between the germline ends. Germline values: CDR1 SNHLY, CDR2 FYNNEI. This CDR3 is CASSAGPGDTQYF. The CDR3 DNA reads TGTGCCAGCAGTGCGGGGCCCGGAGATACGCAGTATTTT.

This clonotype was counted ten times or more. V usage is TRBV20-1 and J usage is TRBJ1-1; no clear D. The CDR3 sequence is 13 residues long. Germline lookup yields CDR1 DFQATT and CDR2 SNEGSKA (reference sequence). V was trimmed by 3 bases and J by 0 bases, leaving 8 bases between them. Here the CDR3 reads CSASAPLNTEAFF. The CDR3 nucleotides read TGCAGTGCTAGTGCACCTTTGAACACTGAAGCTTTCTTT.

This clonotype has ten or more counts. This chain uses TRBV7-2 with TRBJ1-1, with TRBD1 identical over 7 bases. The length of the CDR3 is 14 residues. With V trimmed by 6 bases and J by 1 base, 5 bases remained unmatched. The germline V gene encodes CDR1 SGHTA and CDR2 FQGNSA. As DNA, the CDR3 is TGTGCCAGCAGTTTCGGGACAGCGAACACTGAAGCTTTCTTT. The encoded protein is CASSFGTANTEAFF. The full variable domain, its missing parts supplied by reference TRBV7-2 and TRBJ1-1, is GAGVSQSPSNKVTEKGKDVELRCDPISGHTALYWYRQSLGQGLEFLIYFQGNSAPDKSGLPSDRFSAERTGGSVSTLTIQRTQQEDSAVYLCASSFGTANTEAFFGQGTRLTVV.

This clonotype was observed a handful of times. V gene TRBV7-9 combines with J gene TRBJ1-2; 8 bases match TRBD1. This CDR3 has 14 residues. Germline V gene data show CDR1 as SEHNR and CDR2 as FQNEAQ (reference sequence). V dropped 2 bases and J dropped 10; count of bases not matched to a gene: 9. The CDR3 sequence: CASSLQGAEFDYTF. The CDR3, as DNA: TGTGCCAGCAGCTTACAGGGGGCCGAGTTTGACTACACCTTC.

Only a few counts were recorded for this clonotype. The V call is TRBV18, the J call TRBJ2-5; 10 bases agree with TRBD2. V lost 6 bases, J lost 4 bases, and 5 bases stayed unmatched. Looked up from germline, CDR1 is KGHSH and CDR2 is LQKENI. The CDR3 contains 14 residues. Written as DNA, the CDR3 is TGTGCCAGCTCCTCGGGACTAGCGCGAGAGACCCAGTACTTC. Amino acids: CASSSGLARETQYF.

In DNA, the CDR3 is TGTGCCAGTAGTATTACCCAACGATCCGCCAACGAGCAGTACTTC. Its protein is CASSITQRSANEQYF. The chain uses TRBV19 and TRBJ2-7; D is unresolved. Germline values: CDR1 LNHDA, CDR2 SQIVND (reference sequence). With 3 bases removed from V and 5 bases from J, the gap between germline ends came to 17 bases. The CDR3 sequence is 15 residues long.

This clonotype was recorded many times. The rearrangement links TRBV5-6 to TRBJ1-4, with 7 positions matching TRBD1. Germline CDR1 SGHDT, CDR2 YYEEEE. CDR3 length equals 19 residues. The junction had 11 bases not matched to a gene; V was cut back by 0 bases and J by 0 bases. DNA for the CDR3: TGTGCCAGCAGCTTGGAGCGGGACAGCCTCTTTGCAACTAATGAAAAACTGTTTTTT. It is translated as CASSLERDSLFATNEKLFF.

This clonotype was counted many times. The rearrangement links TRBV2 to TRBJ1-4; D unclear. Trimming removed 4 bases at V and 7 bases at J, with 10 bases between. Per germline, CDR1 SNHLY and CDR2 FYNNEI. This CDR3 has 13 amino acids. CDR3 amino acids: CASSALGGEKLFF. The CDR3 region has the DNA TGTGCCAGCAGTGCTCTGGGAGGTGAAAAACTGTTTTTT.

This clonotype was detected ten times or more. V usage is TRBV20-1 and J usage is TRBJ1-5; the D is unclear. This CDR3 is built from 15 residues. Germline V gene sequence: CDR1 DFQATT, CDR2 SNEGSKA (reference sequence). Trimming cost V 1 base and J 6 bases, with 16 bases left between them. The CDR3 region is CSARVGAGTSQPQHF. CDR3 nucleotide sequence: TGCAGTGCTAGAGTGGGTGCAGGAACCTCTCAGCCCCAGCATTTT.

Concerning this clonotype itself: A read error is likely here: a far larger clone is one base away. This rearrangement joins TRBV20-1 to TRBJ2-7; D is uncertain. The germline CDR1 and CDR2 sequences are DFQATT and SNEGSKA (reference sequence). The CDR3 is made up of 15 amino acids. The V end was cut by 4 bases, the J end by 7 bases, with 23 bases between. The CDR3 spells CSATVGLSSYNEQYF. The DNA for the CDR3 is TGCAGTGCTACCGTAGGGCTGAGCTCCTACAATGAGCAGTACTTC.

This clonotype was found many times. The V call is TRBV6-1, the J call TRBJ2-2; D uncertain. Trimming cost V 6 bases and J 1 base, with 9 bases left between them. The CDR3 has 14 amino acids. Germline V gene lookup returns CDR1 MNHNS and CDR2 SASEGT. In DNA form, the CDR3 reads TGTGCCAGCAGCAGGCTGGAGAACACCGGGGAGCTGTTTTTT. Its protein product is CASSRLENTGELFF.

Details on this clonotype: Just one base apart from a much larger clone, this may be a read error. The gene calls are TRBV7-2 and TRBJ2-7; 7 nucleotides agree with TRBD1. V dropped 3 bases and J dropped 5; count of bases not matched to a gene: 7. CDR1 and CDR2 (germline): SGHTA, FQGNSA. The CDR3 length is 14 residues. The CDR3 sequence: CTSSFTGARDEQYF. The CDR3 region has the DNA TGTACCAGCAGCTTCACAGGGGCTCGGGACGAGCAGTACTTC.

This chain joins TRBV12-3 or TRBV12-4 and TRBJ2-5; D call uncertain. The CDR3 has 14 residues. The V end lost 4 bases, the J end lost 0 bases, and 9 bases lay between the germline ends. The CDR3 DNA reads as TGTGCCAGCAGTTCGACGGTGTACCAAGAGACCCAGTACTTC. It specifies CASSSTVYQETQYF.

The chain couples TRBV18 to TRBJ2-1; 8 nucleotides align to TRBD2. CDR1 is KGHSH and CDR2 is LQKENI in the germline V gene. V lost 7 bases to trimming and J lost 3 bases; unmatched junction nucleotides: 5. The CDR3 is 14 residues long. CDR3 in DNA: TGTGCCAGCTACGTAAGCGGGGGCTACAATGAGCAGTTCTTC. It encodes CASYVSGGYNEQFF.

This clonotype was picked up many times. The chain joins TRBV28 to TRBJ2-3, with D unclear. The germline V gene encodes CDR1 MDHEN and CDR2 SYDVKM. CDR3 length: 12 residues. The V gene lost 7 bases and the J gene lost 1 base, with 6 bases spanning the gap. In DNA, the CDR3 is TGTGCCAGCACGGCGGGCACAGATACGCAGTATTTT. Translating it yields CASTAGTDTQYF.

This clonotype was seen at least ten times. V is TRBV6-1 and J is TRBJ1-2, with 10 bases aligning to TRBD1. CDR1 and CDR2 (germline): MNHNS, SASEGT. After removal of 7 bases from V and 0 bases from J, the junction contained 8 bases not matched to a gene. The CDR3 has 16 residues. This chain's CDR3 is CASTERDRGSNYGYTF. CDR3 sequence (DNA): TGTGCCAGCACCGAAAGGGACAGGGGATCTAACTATGGCTACACCTTC.

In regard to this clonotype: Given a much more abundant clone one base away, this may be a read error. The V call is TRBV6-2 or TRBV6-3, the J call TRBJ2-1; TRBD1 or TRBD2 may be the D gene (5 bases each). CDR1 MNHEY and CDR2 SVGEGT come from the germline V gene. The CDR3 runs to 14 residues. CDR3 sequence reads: CASGRSGTSDEKFF. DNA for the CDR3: TGTGCCAGCGGAAGGTCCGGGACCTCGGATGAGAAGTTCTTC.

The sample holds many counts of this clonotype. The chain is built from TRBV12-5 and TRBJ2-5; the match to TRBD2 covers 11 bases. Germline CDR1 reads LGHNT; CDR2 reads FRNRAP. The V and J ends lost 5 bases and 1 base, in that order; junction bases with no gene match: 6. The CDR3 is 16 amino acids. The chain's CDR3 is CASGPHLAGGQETQYF. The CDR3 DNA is TGTGCTAGTGGTCCCCACCTAGCGGGGGGCCAAGAGACCCAGTACTTC.